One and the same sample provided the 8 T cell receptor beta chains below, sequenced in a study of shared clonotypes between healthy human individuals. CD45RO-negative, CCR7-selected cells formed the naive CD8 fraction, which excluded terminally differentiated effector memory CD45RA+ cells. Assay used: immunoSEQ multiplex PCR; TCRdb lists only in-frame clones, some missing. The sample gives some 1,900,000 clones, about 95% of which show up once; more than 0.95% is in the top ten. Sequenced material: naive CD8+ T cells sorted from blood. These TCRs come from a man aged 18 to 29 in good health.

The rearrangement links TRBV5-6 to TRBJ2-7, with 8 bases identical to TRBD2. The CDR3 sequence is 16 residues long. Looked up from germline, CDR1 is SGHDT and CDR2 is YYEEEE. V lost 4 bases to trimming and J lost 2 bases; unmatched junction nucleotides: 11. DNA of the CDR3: TGTGCCAGCAGCCCGTTGGTCGGACTAGCTCCCTACGAGCAGTACTTC. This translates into CASSPLVGLAPYEQYF.

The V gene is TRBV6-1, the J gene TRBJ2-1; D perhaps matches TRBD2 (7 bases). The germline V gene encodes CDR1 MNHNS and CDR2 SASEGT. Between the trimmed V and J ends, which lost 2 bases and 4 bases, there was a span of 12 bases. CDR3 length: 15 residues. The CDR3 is CASSEYAGAYNEQFF. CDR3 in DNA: TGTGCCAGCAGTGAATATGCGGGGGCGTACAATGAGCAGTTCTTC.

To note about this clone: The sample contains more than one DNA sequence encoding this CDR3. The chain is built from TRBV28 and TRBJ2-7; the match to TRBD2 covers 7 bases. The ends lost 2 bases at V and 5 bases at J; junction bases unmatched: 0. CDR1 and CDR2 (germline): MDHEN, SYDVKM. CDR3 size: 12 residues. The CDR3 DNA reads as TGTGCCAGCAGTTTACGGGGGGACGAGCAGTACTTC. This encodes CASSLRGDEQYF.

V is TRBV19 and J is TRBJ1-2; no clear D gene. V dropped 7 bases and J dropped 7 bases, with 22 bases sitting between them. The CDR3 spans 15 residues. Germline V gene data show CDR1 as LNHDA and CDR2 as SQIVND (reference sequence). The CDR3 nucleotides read TGTGCCAGTACCAACAGCCCAGGCGACTGGCGTGGCTACACCTTC. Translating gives CASTNSPGDWRGYTF.

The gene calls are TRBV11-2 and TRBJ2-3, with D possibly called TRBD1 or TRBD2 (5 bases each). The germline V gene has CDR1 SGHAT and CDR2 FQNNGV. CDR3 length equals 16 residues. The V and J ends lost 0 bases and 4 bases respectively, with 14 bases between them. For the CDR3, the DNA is TGTGCCAGCAGCTTAGAGGGAGAAGGGGTGGCAGATACGCAGTATTTT. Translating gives CASSLEGEGVADTQYF.

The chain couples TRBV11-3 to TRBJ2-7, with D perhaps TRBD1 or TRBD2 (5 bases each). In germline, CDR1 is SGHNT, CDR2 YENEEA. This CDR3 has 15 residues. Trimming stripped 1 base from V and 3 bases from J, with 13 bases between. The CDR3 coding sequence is TGTGCCAGCAGCTTAGGCCGGGACCCAAGCTACGAGCAGTACTTC. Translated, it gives CASSLGRDPSYEQYF.

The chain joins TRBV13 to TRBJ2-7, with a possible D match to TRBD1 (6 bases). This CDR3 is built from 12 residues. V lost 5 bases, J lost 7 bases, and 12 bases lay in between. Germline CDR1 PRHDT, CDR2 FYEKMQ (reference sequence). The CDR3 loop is CASSTGLREQYF. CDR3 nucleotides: TGTGCCAGCAGCACAGGGTTGCGAGAGCAGTACTTC. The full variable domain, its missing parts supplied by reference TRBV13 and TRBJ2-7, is AAGVIQSPRHLIKEKRETATLKCYPIPRHDTVYWYQQGPGQDPQFLISFYEKMQSDKGSIPDRFSAQQFSDYHSELNMSSLELGDSALYFCASSTGLREQYFGPGTRLTVT.

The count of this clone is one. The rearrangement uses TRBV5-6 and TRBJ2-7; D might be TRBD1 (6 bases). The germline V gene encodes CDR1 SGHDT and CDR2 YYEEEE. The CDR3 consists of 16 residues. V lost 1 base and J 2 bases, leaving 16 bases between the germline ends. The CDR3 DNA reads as TGTGCCAGCAGCTTGCTGGGGTTACAGGGTGCCTACGAGCAGTACTTC. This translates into CASSLLGLQGAYEQYF. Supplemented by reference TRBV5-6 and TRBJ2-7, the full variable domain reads DAGVTQSPTHLIKTRGQQVTLRCSPKSGHDTVSWYQQALGQGPQFIFQYYEEEERQRGNFPDRFSGHQFPNYSSELNVNALLLGDSALYLCASSLLGLQGAYEQYFGPGTRLTVT.